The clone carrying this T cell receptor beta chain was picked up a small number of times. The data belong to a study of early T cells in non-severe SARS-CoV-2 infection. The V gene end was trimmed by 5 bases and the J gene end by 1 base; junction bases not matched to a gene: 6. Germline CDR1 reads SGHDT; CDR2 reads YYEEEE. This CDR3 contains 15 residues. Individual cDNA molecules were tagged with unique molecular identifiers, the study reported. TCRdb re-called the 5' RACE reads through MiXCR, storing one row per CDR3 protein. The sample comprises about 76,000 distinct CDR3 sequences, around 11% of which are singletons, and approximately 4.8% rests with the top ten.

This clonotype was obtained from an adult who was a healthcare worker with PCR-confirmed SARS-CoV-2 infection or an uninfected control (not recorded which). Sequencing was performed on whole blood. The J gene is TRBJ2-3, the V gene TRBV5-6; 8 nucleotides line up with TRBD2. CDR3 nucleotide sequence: TGTGCCAGCAGGGCCCCTAGCGGGCGCACAGATACGCAGTATTTT. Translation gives CASRAPSGRTDTQYF.